This is a list of T cell receptor beta chains from one sample in a study of blood T cell repertoires in COVID-19. Libraries were prepared by immunoSEQ multiplex PCR; TCRdb keeps only in-frame clonotypes and omits some of them. The table has 100,000 or so clones, 60% to 80% seen once; the top ten hold about 9.6%. Sequenced input: peripheral blood. These receptors originate from a man aged 60-69 years with active or convalescent COVID-19. The CDR3 runs from the conserved cysteine through the conserved F or W. A D gene is named only where the DNA matches it firmly. For some rows the clone size is stated as once, few or many, or as a class when expanded; others skip it.

abundance: -
d_gene: TRBD1
v_gene: TRBV19
j_gene: TRBJ2-7
CDR3nt: TGTGCCAGTAGTCCCGGGACAGTCTACGAGCAGTACTTC
CDR3aa: CASSPGTVYEQYF

abundance: -
d_gene: -
v_gene: TRBV5-4
j_gene: TRBJ1-2
CDR3nt: TGTGCCAGCAGCCGGGATAGGACAGTTGCCTATGGCTACACCTTC
CDR3aa: CASSRDRTVAYGYTF

abundance: -
d_gene: TRBD1
v_gene: TRBV7-2
j_gene: TRBJ1-3
CDR3nt: TGTGCCAGCAGGGGACAGGGAACCGGAAACACCATATATTTT
CDR3aa: CASRGQGTGNTIYF

abundance: -
d_gene: -
v_gene: TRBV5-1
j_gene: TRBJ2-2
CDR3nt: TGCGCCAGCAGAAATCCGGGAGGGGAGCTGTTTTTT
CDR3aa: CASRNPGGELFF

abundance: -
d_gene: TRBD1
v_gene: TRBV7-4
j_gene: TRBJ2-4
CDR3nt: TGTGCCAGCAGCCCGACGGACAGGGCAGCCAAAAACATTCAGTACTTC
CDR3aa: CASSPTDRAAKNIQYF

abundance: -
d_gene: -
v_gene: TRBV4-1
j_gene: TRBJ2-1
CDR3nt: TGCGCCAGCAGACCAGTCGCCGGGGATGAGCAGTTCTTC
CDR3aa: CASRPVAGDEQFF

abundance: -
d_gene: -
v_gene: TRBV5-6
j_gene: TRBJ2-2
CDR3nt: TGTGCCAGCAGCTCCGGTCCGATCACCGGGGAGCTGTTTTTT
CDR3aa: CASSSGPITGELFF

abundance: -
d_gene: TRBD1
v_gene: TRBV6-5
j_gene: TRBJ2-5
CDR3nt: TGTGCCAGCAAACGGGACAGGGGCAAGGAGACCCAGTACTTC
CDR3aa: CASKRDRGKETQYF

abundance: -
d_gene: -
v_gene: TRBV11-2
j_gene: TRBJ2-2
CDR3nt: TGTGCCAGCAGCTTTAGCAGGGTCGGGGAGCTGTTTTTT
CDR3aa: CASSFSRVGELFF

abundance: -
d_gene: TRBD1
v_gene: TRBV10-3
j_gene: TRBJ2-2
CDR3nt: TGTGCCATCAGAGACAGGGGCGACACCGGGGAGCTGTTTTTT
CDR3aa: CAIRDRGDTGELFF

abundance: -
d_gene: TRBD1
v_gene: TRBV27
j_gene: TRBJ2-1
CDR3nt: TGTGCCAGCAGGCCCAGACAGGGCTACGCTTATGAGCAGTTCTTC
CDR3aa: CASRPRQGYAYEQFF

abundance: -
d_gene: TRBD1
v_gene: TRBV2
j_gene: TRBJ1-1
CDR3nt: TGTGCCTCCGACAGGGGTAGATCCACTGAAGCTTTCTTT
CDR3aa: CASDRGRSTEAFF

abundance: few
d_gene: -
v_gene: TRBV5-1
j_gene: TRBJ2-3
CDR3nt: TGCGCCAGCAGCTTGACAGTTGCAGATACGCAGTATTTT
CDR3aa: CASSLTVADTQYF

abundance: -
d_gene: -
v_gene: TRBV6-5
j_gene: TRBJ1-1
CDR3nt: TGTGCCAGCAGACCTCGCCAGGTTTCTGAAGCTTTCTTT
CDR3aa: CASRPRQVSEAFF

abundance: -
d_gene: TRBD1
v_gene: TRBV28
j_gene: TRBJ1-6
CDR3nt: TGTGCCAGCAGCAGTACAGGGGTGGGTTCACCCCTCCACTTT
CDR3aa: CASSSTGVGSPLHF

abundance: -
d_gene: -
v_gene: TRBV14
j_gene: TRBJ2-6
CDR3nt: TGTGCCAGCAGCCAATATGGGGCCAACGTCCTGACTTTC
CDR3aa: CASSQYGANVLTF

abundance: -
d_gene: -
v_gene: TRBV15
j_gene: TRBJ2-7
CDR3nt: TGTGCCACCAGCGCCGAGGGGAGGCCCCGCTACGAGCAGTACTTC
CDR3aa: CATSAEGRPRYEQYF

abundance: -
d_gene: TRBD1
v_gene: TRBV24-1
j_gene: TRBJ1-1
CDR3nt: TGTGCCACTAGGACAGGGAGGGACACTGAAGCTTTCTTT
CDR3aa: CATRTGRDTEAFF

abundance: -
d_gene: -
v_gene: TRBV25-1
j_gene: TRBJ1-6
CDR3nt: TGTGCCAGCAGCGAACGCGGGACGACGAATTCACCCCTCCACTTT
CDR3aa: CASSERGTTNSPLHF

abundance: -
d_gene: TRBD1
v_gene: TRBV5-1
j_gene: TRBJ1-1
CDR3nt: TGCGCCAGTTACCTCGCGACAGGGGGAAGGAACACTGAAGCTTTCTTT
CDR3aa: CASYLATGGRNTEAFF

abundance: -
d_gene: TRBD2
v_gene: TRBV28
j_gene: TRBJ2-1
CDR3nt: TGTGCCAGCAGTCCGGGACTAGTTCCCCTATACAATGAGCAGTTCTTC
CDR3aa: CASSPGLVPLYNEQFF

abundance: few
d_gene: -
v_gene: TRBV6-1
j_gene: TRBJ2-5
CDR3nt: TGTGCCAGCAGTGATAATGGAGGGGTTGGTAAGACCCAGTACTTC
CDR3aa: CASSDNGGVGKTQYF

abundance: -
d_gene: TRBD1
v_gene: TRBV4-1
j_gene: TRBJ1-4
CDR3nt: TGCGCCAGCAGCCAAGATGGGACAGGGACTAATGAAAAACTGTTTTTT
CDR3aa: CASSQDGTGTNEKLFF

abundance: -
d_gene: -
v_gene: TRBV16
j_gene: TRBJ1-6
CDR3nt: TGTGCCAGCAGCCAATCGGGCAGATCGGATTCACCCCTCCACTTT
CDR3aa: CASSQSGRSDSPLHF

abundance: -
d_gene: TRBD1
v_gene: TRBV28
j_gene: TRBJ1-1
CDR3nt: TGTGCCAGCAGTAAATCGACAGGGTCGACTGAAGCTTTCTTT
CDR3aa: CASSKSTGSTEAFF

abundance: -
d_gene: TRBD2
v_gene: TRBV5-4
j_gene: TRBJ2-5
CDR3nt: TGTGCCAGCAGCCCTACAACAGCGGGGGGAGAGACCCAGTACTTC
CDR3aa: CASSPTTAGGETQYF

abundance: -
d_gene: -
v_gene: TRBV27
j_gene: TRBJ2-2
CDR3nt: TGTGCCAGCAGTCCCGGACAGACGAACACCGGGGAGCTGTTTTTT
CDR3aa: CASSPGQTNTGELFF

abundance: -
d_gene: -
v_gene: TRBV4-3
j_gene: TRBJ1-2
CDR3nt: TGCGCCAGCAGCCAAGGCGCGGCCGTTAACTATGGCTACACCTTC
CDR3aa: CASSQGAAVNYGYTF

abundance: -
d_gene: -
v_gene: TRBV5-1
j_gene: TRBJ1-1
CDR3nt: TGCGCCAGCAGCCTTAAGTACCAGACAGAGATGAACACTGAAGCTTTCTTT
CDR3aa: CASSLKYQTEMNTEAFF

abundance: -
d_gene: -
v_gene: TRBV5-1
j_gene: TRBJ2-3
CDR3nt: TGCGCCAGCAGCCTGACTGAGGGAGTAGCAGATACGCAGTATTTT
CDR3aa: CASSLTEGVADTQYF

abundance: -
d_gene: -
v_gene: TRBV15
j_gene: TRBJ2-2
CDR3nt: TGTGCCACCAGCGACTATCGCGGGACAGAGAGGACCGGGGAGCTGTTTTTT
CDR3aa: CATSDYRGTERTGELFF

abundance: -
d_gene: TRBD1
v_gene: TRBV12-3/TRBV12-4
j_gene: TRBJ1-2
CDR3nt: TGTGCCAGCAGCCACGGACAGGGCGGAGGCTACACCTTC
CDR3aa: CASSHGQGGGYTF

abundance: -
d_gene: TRBD1
v_gene: TRBV7-2
j_gene: TRBJ2-5
CDR3nt: TGTGCCAGCAGCTTGGCGGGGACAGGGATGGAGACCCAGTACTTC
CDR3aa: CASSLAGTGMETQYF

abundance: -
d_gene: -
v_gene: TRBV24-1
j_gene: TRBJ1-2
CDR3nt: TGTGCCACCAGTGATTCCGGAGCTAGGGACTTTGTCGATGGCTACACCTTC
CDR3aa: CATSDSGARDFVDGYTF

abundance: -
d_gene: -
v_gene: TRBV7-9
j_gene: TRBJ2-6
CDR3nt: TGTGCCAGCAGCCGTACAGGGACTGGGGCCAACGTCCTGACTTTC
CDR3aa: CASSRTGTGANVLTF

abundance: -
d_gene: TRBD1
v_gene: TRBV6-2/TRBV6-3
j_gene: TRBJ1-5
CDR3nt: TGTGCCAGCAGTAAACCTAGGACAGGGGGCTGGGGTCAGCCCCAGCATTTT
CDR3aa: CASSKPRTGGWGQPQHF